One sample yielded the 15 T cell receptor beta chains listed below, sequenced in a study of cytotoxic CD8 clonotypes in ibrutinib-treated CLL. Using immunoSEQ multiplex PCR, the repertoire was profiled, and TCRdb retains in-frame clones only, with some absent. The sample includes some 8,900 clones, 60% to 80% seen only once; the top ten take less than 40%. Material: PBMCs, obtained before ibrutinib treatment. These receptors came from a human donor with chronic lymphocytic leukemia.

This clone occurred once. This rearrangement joins TRBV5-1 to TRBJ2-1; 11 nucleotides align to TRBD2. CDR3 length: 16 amino acids. J was trimmed by 5 bases and V by 0 bases; bases with no gene match: 4. Germline CDR1 reads SGHRS; CDR2 reads YFSETQ. The CDR3 region is CASSLERGLADNEQFF. In DNA form, the CDR3 reads TGCGCCAGCAGCTTGGAAAGGGGACTAGCGGACAATGAGCAGTTCTTC. Supplemented by reference TRBV5-1 and TRBJ2-1, the full variable domain reads KAGVTQTPRYLIKTRGQQVTLSCSPISGHRSVSWYQQTPGQGLQFLFEYFSETQRNKGNFPGRFSGRQFSNSRSEMNVSTLELGDSALYLCASSLERGLADNEQFFGPGTRLTVL.

The chain combines TRBV5-1 with TRBJ1-6; no reliable D call. The CDR3 has 15 amino acids. The V end was cut by 0 bases, the J end by 10 bases, with 14 bases between. CDR1 SGHRS and CDR2 YFSETQ come from the germline V gene. CDR3 loop: CASSLGAEARSPLHF. The CDR3 DNA reads as TGCGCCAGCAGCTTGGGAGCGGAGGCTAGATCACCCCTCCACTTT. Full variable domain (missing parts from reference TRBV5-1 and TRBJ1-6): KAGVTQTPRYLIKTRGQQVTLSCSPISGHRSVSWYQQTPGQGLQFLFEYFSETQRNKGNFPGRFSGRQFSNSRSEMNVSTLELGDSALYLCASSLGAEARSPLHFGNGTRLTVT.

This clone is deemed medium-sized. The J gene is TRBJ2-5, the V gene TRBV7-6, with D perhaps TRBD1 (5 bases). V shed 7 bases and J shed 5 bases, with 8 bases lying between them. Per the germline V gene, CDR1 is SGHVS and CDR2 is FNYEAQ. This CDR3 has 11 residues. CDR3 protein: CASTSGETQYF. The CDR3 DNA follows: TGTGCCAGCACCTCAGGGGAGACCCAGTACTTC.

This chain connects TRBV9 to TRBJ2-7, with 12 bases lining up with TRBD2. Germline values: CDR1 SGDLS, CDR2 YYNGEE. After removal of 3 bases from V and 4 bases from J, the junction contained 8 bases not matched to a gene. CDR3 length equals 16 residues. CDR3 nucleotides: TGTGCCAGCAGCGCATCACGGACTAGCGGGAATTACGAGCAGTACTTC. This sequence encodes CASSASRTSGNYEQYF.

J is TRBJ2-2 and V is TRBV29-1; TRBD2 matches at 10 bases. This CDR3 region has 15 residues. CDR1 is SQVTM, CDR2 ANQGSEA, per germline. The trim removed 5 bases at V and 5 bases at J, leaving 8 bases unmatched. CDR3 in DNA: TGCAGCGTTTTTGCTAGCGGGAGACAAACCGGGGAGCTGTTTTTT. This encodes CSVFASGRQTGELFF.

This clone qualifies as large. The V gene is TRBV27, the J gene TRBJ2-2; possible D gene TRBD2, 8 bases. Germline lookup yields CDR1 MNHEY and CDR2 SMNVEV (reference sequence). This CDR3 has 17 residues. Trimming shortened V by 1 base and J by 4 bases, and 16 bases separated the two germline ends. CDR3 DNA: TGTGCCAGCAGTTTATGGGACAGCGGGGGAGGCACCGGGGAGCTGTTTTTT. It yields the protein CASSLWDSGGGTGELFF.

The chain uses TRBV27 and TRBJ1-4, with a possible D match to TRBD1 (5 bases). The CDR3 has 14 amino acids. V was cut by 4 bases and J by 7 bases, with 13 bases left in between. CDR1 is MNHEY and CDR2 is SMNVEV in the germline V gene (reference sequence). CDR3 sequence (DNA): TGTGCCAGCAGTTCGAGGGGCGCGGGTGAAAAACTGTTTTTT. This encodes CASSSRGAGEKLFF.

A few counts support this clone. The chain combines TRBV7-9 with TRBJ1-1; 7 positions match TRBD1. This CDR3 spans 15 amino acids. The V segment lost 1 base and the J segment 5 bases; nucleotides outside the gene matches: 7. Germline CDR1 SEHNR, CDR2 FQNEAQ (reference sequence). The CDR3 here is CASSLGQARGTEAFF. The CDR3 DNA is TGTGCCAGCAGCTTAGGGCAGGCCAGGGGGACTGAAGCTTTCTTT. Looking up the rest from reference TRBV7-9 and TRBJ1-1 gives the full variable domain: DTGVSQNPRHKITKRGQNVTFRCDPISEHNRLYWYRQTLGQGPEFLTYFQNEAQLEKSRLLSDRFSAERPKGSFSTLEIQRTEQGDSAMYLCASSLGQARGTEAFFGQGTRLTVV.

This chain links TRBV5-1 with TRBJ2-5, with TRBD1 matching 10 bases. Trimming took 2 bases from V and 5 from J; bases not matched to a gene: 9. The CDR3 covers 16 residues. Per germline, CDR1 SGHRS and CDR2 YFSETQ. The CDR3, as DNA: TGCGCCAGCAGCTTCAACCCCGGGACAGGGGATGAGACCCAGTACTTC. Its translation: CASSFNPGTGDETQYF. Together with reference TRBV5-1 and TRBJ2-5, the CDR3 gives the full variable domain: KAGVTQTPRYLIKTRGQQVTLSCSPISGHRSVSWYQQTPGQGLQFLFEYFSETQRNKGNFPGRFSGRQFSNSRSEMNVSTLELGDSALYLCASSFNPGTGDETQYFGPGTRLLVL.

This clone was seen more than once but under ten times. The chain joins TRBV28 to TRBJ2-6; weak D call: TRBD1 (5 bases). Germline assignment: CDR1 MDHEN and CDR2 SYDVKM. V was cut by 3 bases and J by 3 bases, with 12 bases left in between. CDR3 size: 16 residues. The DNA for the CDR3 is TGTGCCAGCAGTTTTTTTAAGGGGCTTGGGGCCAACGTCCTGACTTTC. It specifies CASSFFKGLGANVLTF.

The genes are TRBV29-1 and TRBJ2-3; D gene uncertain. Germline-derived CDR1 and CDR2 are SQVTM and ANQGSEA. The CDR3 consists of 11 residues. V lost 4 bases and J lost 2, with 4 bases in between. The CDR3 loop is CSVGDTDTQYF. CDR3 DNA: TGCAGCGTTGGAGACACAGATACGCAGTATTTT.

This clone was observed a single time. This chain connects TRBV7-8 to TRBJ2-7; TRBD1 matches at 12 bases. The CDR3 loop spans 18 amino acids. CDR1 and CDR2 from the germline V gene are SGHVS and FQNEAQ. The trim removed 5 bases at V and 6 bases at J, leaving 17 bases unmatched. The CDR3 DNA sequence: TGTGCCAGCAGCATAAATCCCGGGACAGGGGGCGCGAAGAGCGAGCAGTACTTC. Its protein is CASSINPGTGGAKSEQYF.

J is TRBJ2-5 and V is TRBV7-9; D gene unclear. The CDR3 is 11 amino acids. Germline assignment: CDR1 SEHNR and CDR2 FQNEAQ (reference sequence). V shed 4 bases and J shed 5 bases, with 5 bases lying between them. This CDR3 reads CASSSSETQYF. The CDR3 nucleotides are TGTGCCAGCAGCTCCTCTGAGACCCAGTACTTC. Drawing the rest from reference TRBV7-9 and TRBJ2-5, the complete variable domain is DTGVSQNPRHKITKRGQNVTFRCDPISEHNRLYWYRQTLGQGPEFLTYFQNEAQLEKSRLLSDRFSAERPKGSFSTLEIQRTEQGDSAMYLCASSSSETQYFGPGTRLLVL.

The chain employs TRBV6-6 and TRBJ2-2, with 7 bases fitting TRBD2. Germline CDR1 and CDR2: MNHNY and SVGAGI (reference sequence). The CDR3 runs 15 residues. V gave up 5 bases and J gave up 5 bases; unmatched junction bases: 8. CDR3 residues: CASSPYGRETGELFF. In DNA, the CDR3 is TGTGCCAGCAGTCCCTATGGGAGGGAAACCGGGGAGCTGTTTTTT.

The V call is TRBV5-6, the J call TRBJ1-2; tentatively, D is TRBD1 (6 bases). CDR3 length: 13 residues. Between the trimmed V and J ends, which lost 0 bases and 4 bases, there was a span of 7 bases. Germline V gene lookup returns CDR1 SGHDT and CDR2 YYEEEE. In nucleotides, the CDR3 is TGTGCCAGCAGCTTGGGCAGGGGCTATGGCTACACCTTC. Residues: CASSLGRGYGYTF.